This T cell receptor (beta chain) comes out of a study of esophageal squamous cell carcinoma under preoperative chemotherapy. Trimming stripped 1 base from V and 13 bases from J, with 20 bases between. Germline assignment: CDR1 MNHNS and CDR2 SASEGT. This CDR3 is 15 amino acids long. The time point was: before preoperative PTX-NDP chemotherapy. A single record per CDR3 protein comes from TCRdb applying MiXCR to the PCR reads. The sample carries 25,000 to 35,000 distinct CDR3 sequences, approximately 50% recorded once. The chain uses TRBV6-1 and TRBJ2-4; D gene unclear. The sample was gathered from a patient given preoperative chemotherapy. This clonotype was sampled from a human donor with esophageal squamous cell carcinoma. The donor label of this sample is uncertain. This CDR3 is CASSEGSIAKNTQYF. The CDR3 region has the DNA TGTGCCAGCAGTGAAGGATCCATAGCCAAAAACACCCAGTACTTC.